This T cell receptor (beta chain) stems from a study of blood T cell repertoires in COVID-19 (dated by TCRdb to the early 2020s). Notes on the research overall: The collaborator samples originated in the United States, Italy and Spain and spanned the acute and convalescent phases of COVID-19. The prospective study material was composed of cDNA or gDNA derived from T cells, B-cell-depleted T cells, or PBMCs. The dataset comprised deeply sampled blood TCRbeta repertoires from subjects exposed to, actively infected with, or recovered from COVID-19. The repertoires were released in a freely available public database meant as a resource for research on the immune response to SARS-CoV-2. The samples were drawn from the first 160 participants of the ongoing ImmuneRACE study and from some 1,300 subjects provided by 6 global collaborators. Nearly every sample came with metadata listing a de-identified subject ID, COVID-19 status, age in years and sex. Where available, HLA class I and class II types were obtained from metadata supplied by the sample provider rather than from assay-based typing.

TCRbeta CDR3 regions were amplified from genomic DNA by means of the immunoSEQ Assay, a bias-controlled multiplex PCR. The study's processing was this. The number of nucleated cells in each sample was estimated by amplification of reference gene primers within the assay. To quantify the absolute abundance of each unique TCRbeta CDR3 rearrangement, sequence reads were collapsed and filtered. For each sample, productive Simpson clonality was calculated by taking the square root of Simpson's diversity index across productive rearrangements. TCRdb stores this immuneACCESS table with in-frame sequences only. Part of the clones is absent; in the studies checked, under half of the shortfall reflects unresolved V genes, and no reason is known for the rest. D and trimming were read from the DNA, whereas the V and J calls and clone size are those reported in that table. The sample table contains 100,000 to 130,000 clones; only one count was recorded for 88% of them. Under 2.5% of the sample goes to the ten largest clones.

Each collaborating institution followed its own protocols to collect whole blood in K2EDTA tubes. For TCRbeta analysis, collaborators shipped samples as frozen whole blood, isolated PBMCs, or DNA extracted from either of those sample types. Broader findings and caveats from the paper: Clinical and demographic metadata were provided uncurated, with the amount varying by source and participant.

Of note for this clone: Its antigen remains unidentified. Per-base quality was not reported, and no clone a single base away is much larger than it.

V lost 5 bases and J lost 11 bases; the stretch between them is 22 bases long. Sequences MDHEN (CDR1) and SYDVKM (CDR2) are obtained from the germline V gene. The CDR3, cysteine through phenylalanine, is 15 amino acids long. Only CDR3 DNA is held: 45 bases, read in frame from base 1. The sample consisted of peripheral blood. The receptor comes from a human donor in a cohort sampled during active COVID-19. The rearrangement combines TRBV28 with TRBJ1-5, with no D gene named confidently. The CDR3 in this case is CASSPTQNILHSQHF. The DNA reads TGTGCCAGCAGTCCGACACAGAACATTCTTCATTCCCAGCATTTT.